The 21 T cell receptor beta chains presented below share a single source sample, sequenced in a study of blood T cell repertoires in COVID-19. TCRdb's table, derived via immunoSEQ multiplex PCR, lists solely in-frame clones and lacks some. Of around 130,000 clones detected, 86% appear once; the ten largest clones hold about 4.5%. Sequenced input: peripheral blood. The origin of the receptors is a man aged 35 to 55 with acute or convalescent COVID-19.

V is TRBV6-1 and J is TRBJ1-1, with a possible D match to TRBD1 (5 bases). Trimming cost V 2 bases and J 5 bases, with 15 bases left between them. Germline CDR1 and CDR2: MNHNS and SASEGT. The CDR3 runs 15 residues. CDR3 in DNA: TGTGCCAGCAGTGAATGGGCCGCAGGGAGGACTGAAGCTTTCTTT. Encoded protein: CASSEWAAGRTEAFF.

The chain couples TRBV4-3 to TRBJ2-1, with 10 nucleotides matching TRBD2. Losses at the gene ends were 1 base for V and 6 bases for J; bases not matched to a gene: 9. The CDR3 is 17 amino acids. Germline CDR1 reads LGHNA; CDR2 reads YSLEER. CDR3 region: CASSQAYSGGLRNEQFF. The CDR3 nucleotides are TGCGCCAGCAGCCAAGCTTATAGCGGGGGGCTTCGCAATGAGCAGTTCTTC.

The chain links TRBV7-6 to TRBJ1-3; D is perhaps TRBD1 (5 bases). This CDR3 is 17 amino acids long. The V end was cut by 1 base, the J end by 4 bases, with 17 bases between. Germline values: CDR1 SGHVS, CDR2 FNYEAQ. CDR3 region: CASSLGSQGSLGNTIYF. Written as DNA, the CDR3 is TGTGCCAGCAGCTTAGGAAGTCAGGGATCGTTGGGAAACACCATATATTTT.

This chain connects TRBV15 to TRBJ1-3; D is ambiguous. CDR1 LNHNV and CDR2 YYDKDF come from the germline V gene (reference sequence). CDR3 length: 18 amino acids. V was clipped by 1 base and J by 0 bases, with 16 bases between them. The CDR3 loop reads CATSRGIAVRSSGNTIYF. CDR3 sequence (DNA): TGTGCCACCAGCAGAGGAATAGCTGTTCGAAGCTCTGGAAACACCATATATTTT.

The V call is TRBV5-5, the J call TRBJ1-1; 10 bases fit TRBD1. Per germline, CDR1 SGHKS and CDR2 YYEKEE (reference sequence). CDR3 length: 13 residues. V trimming: 4 bases; J trimming: 4 bases; junction bases outside the gene matches: 1. This chain's CDR3 is CASSRTGGTEAFF. The CDR3 DNA sequence: TGTGCCAGCAGCCGGACAGGGGGCACTGAAGCTTTCTTT.

This chain uses TRBV30 with TRBJ1-2; D is ambiguous. Trimming pared 3 bases from V and 8 bases from J, leaving 16 bases between. CDR1 is GTSNPN and CDR2 is SVGIG in the germline V gene (reference sequence). This CDR3 is 13 amino acids long. The CDR3 region has the DNA TGTGCCTGGAGGGATAGGAGGGATGGAGGCTACACCTTC. Protein product: CAWRDRRDGGYTF.

This sequence joins TRBV12-5 and TRBJ2-1, with D possibly matching TRBD2 (7 bases). V lost 0 bases to trimming and J lost 10 bases, with 10 bases between them. The CDR3 consists of 13 residues. From germline, CDR1 is LGHNT and CDR2 FRNRAP. Here the CDR3 reads CASGLVGGGEQFF. CDR3 DNA: TGTGCTAGTGGTTTGGTAGGCGGGGGCGAGCAGTTCTTC.

The rearrangement links TRBV5-4 to TRBJ2-5, with D maybe TRBD1 (6 bases). Germline CDR1 reads SGHNT; CDR2 reads YYREEE (reference sequence). The V end was cut by 9 bases, the J end by 0 bases, with 18 bases between. This CDR3 is 15 amino acids long. In nucleotides, the CDR3 is TGTGCCATAAAACAGGGCCCTCACGACCAAGAGACCCAGTACTTC. Encoded protein: CAIKQGPHDQETQYF.

Turning to this clone: Other DNA sequences in this specimen translate into the identical CDR3. J is TRBJ2-1 and V is TRBV18; the D gene is possibly TRBD2 (6 bases). V lost 2 bases and J 8 bases, leaving 7 bases between the germline ends. Germline V gene lookup returns CDR1 KGHSH and CDR2 LQKENI. CDR3 length: 12 amino acids. CDR3 in DNA: TGTGCCAGCTCACCAAGGGAGGATGAGCAGTTCTTC. This encodes CASSPREDEQFF.

In the case of this clone: The sample has other DNA sequences that encode this CDR3 too. The chain is built from TRBV11-2 and TRBJ1-1; D uncertain. CDR3 length equals 13 residues. Trimming removed 4 bases from V and 5 bases from J, with 11 bases in between. The V gene's germline CDR1 is SGHAT and CDR2 FQNNGV. The CDR3 protein is CASSYQRGTEAFF. In DNA, the CDR3 is TGTGCCAGCAGCTACCAGCGAGGAACTGAAGCTTTCTTT.

The chain links TRBV29-1 to TRBJ2-6; no reliable D call. The CDR3 is 13 amino acids. Trimming removed 5 bases at V and 0 bases at J, with 5 bases between. The germline V gene encodes CDR1 SQVTM and CDR2 ANQGSEA. The CDR3 coding sequence is TGCAGCGTTTATTCCTCTGGGGCCAACGTCCTGACTTTC. Translation: CSVYSSGANVLTF.

This chain uses TRBV6-6 with TRBJ2-1, with 7 bases identical to TRBD1. The trim removed 2 bases at V and 6 bases at J, leaving 4 bases unmatched. The length of the CDR3 is 14 residues. Germline V gene sequence: CDR1 MNHNY, CDR2 SVGAGI (reference sequence). DNA of the CDR3: TGTGCCAGCAGTTACGACAGGGATCTCAATGAGCAGTTCTTC. It yields the protein CASSYDRDLNEQFF.

This clone has a single count. The chain recombines TRBV15 with TRBJ2-1; D perhaps matches TRBD2 (7 bases). V dropped 0 bases and J dropped 9 bases, with 21 bases sitting between them. This CDR3 spans 17 amino acids. Germline CDR1 is LNHNV and CDR2 is YYDKDF (reference sequence). CDR3 in amino acids: CATSREGYGGGQTEQFF. CDR3 bases: TGTGCCACCAGCAGAGAAGGCTATGGGGGGGGGCAAACTGAGCAGTTCTTC. The variable domain in full, completed from reference TRBV15 and TRBJ2-1, reads DAMVIQNPRYQVTQFGKPVTLSCSQTLNHNVMYWYQQKSSQAPKLLFHYYDKDFNNEADTPDNFQSRRPNTSFCFLDIRSPGLGDTAMYLCATSREGYGGGQTEQFFGPGTRLTVL.

The CDR3 coding sequence is TGTGCCAGCACTCTTCCCTCGGGGGGGAGCTACACCTTC. Encoded protein: CASTLPSGGSYTF. This rearrangement joins TRBV6-6 to TRBJ1-2, with D possibly being TRBD1 (5 bases). Germline V gives CDR1 MNHNY, CDR2 SVGAGI (reference sequence). This CDR3 has 13 amino acids. Trimming took off 7 bases at V and 9 bases at J, with 18 bases between the two ends.

The chain has TRBV6-5 and TRBJ2-6, with no clear D. The CDR3 is made up of 15 amino acids. Germline lookup yields CDR1 MNHEY and CDR2 SVGAGI. V lost 11 bases and J 0 bases, leaving 14 bases between the germline ends. CDR3 in DNA: TGTGCCGGCGGTCCAAAGCCCTCTGGGGCCAACGTCCTGACTTTC. This codes for CAGGPKPSGANVLTF.

The chain has TRBV4-1 and TRBJ2-3, with D possibly being TRBD2 (6 bases). V was trimmed by 0 bases and J by 4 bases, leaving 11 bases between them. Germline CDR1 MGHRA, CDR2 YSYEKL. The CDR3 sequence is 15 residues long. The CDR3 DNA follows: TGCGCCAGCAGCCAAGATTCGGCTAGCGCAGATACGCAGTATTTT. Translated: CASSQDSASADTQYF.

The rearrangement uses TRBV5-1 and TRBJ2-2; TRBD1 matches at 7 bases. This CDR3 comprises 19 residues. Germline V gives CDR1 SGHRS, CDR2 YFSETQ. V was pared by 4 bases and J by 0 bases, with 15 bases of the junction left unmatched. CDR3 region: CASSLRTGQGFANTGELFF. The CDR3 nucleotides are TGCGCCAGCAGCCTTCGGACAGGCCAGGGGTTCGCGAACACCGGGGAGCTGTTTTTT.

The chain joins TRBV5-1 to TRBJ1-1; 7 positions agree with TRBD1. The V gene end was trimmed by 3 bases and the J gene end by 1 base; junction bases not matched to a gene: 3. This CDR3 contains 14 residues. Germline CDR1 reads SGHRS; CDR2 reads YFSETQ. CDR3 region: CASSSRTGNTEAFF. In DNA, the CDR3 is TGCGCCAGCAGCTCGAGGACAGGGAACACTGAAGCTTTCTTT.

V usage is TRBV25-1 and J usage is TRBJ2-3; possible D gene TRBD2, 5 bases. Germline CDR1 is MGHDK and CDR2 is SYGVNS. V was trimmed by 10 bases and J by 2 bases, leaving 16 bases between them. This CDR3 has 14 residues. The CDR3: CATYSTGDTDTQYF. DNA of the CDR3: TGTGCCACTTACTCGACCGGGGACACAGATACGCAGTATTTT.

This rearrangement joins TRBV5-6 to TRBJ1-1; possible D gene TRBD1, 6 bases. CDR3 length equals 13 residues. Per germline, CDR1 SGHDT and CDR2 YYEEEE. V lost 4 bases, J lost 8 bases, and 15 bases lay in between. CDR3 protein: CASSRGRGREAFF. DNA of the CDR3: TGTGCCAGCAGCAGGGGCAGGGGTCGGGAAGCTTTCTTT.

The genes are TRBV11-3 and TRBJ2-2; TRBD1 might be the D (5 bases). CDR3 length: 14 residues. The V end was cut by 5 bases, the J end by 7 bases, with 14 bases between. The germline CDR1 and CDR2 sequences are SGHNT and YENEEA. CDR3 nucleotides: TGTGCCAGCAGCCCACGTGGGGCCAACGGGGAGCTGTTTTTT. Translating gives CASSPRGANGELFF.